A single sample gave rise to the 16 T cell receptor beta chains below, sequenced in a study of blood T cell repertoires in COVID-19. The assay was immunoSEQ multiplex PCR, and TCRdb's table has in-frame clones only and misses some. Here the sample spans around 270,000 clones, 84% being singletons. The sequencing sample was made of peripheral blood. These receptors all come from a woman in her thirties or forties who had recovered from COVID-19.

CDR3 DNA sequence: TGTGCCAGCAGCCCGGGAGCGGCGAACACTGAAGCTTTCTTT. It specifies CASSPGAANTEAFF. The V gene is TRBV7-2, the J gene TRBJ1-1, with D hard to call. Germline CDR1 and CDR2: SGHTA and FQGNSA. Trimming cost V 5 bases and J 1 base, with 11 bases left between them. This CDR3 has 14 amino acids. Based on the CDR3 plus reference TRBV7-2 and TRBJ1-1, the full variable domain is GAGVSQSPSNKVTEKGKDVELRCDPISGHTALYWYRQSLGQGLEFLIYFQGNSAPDKSGLPSDRFSAERTGGSVSTLTIQRTQQEDSAVYLCASSPGAANTEAFFGQGTRLTVV.

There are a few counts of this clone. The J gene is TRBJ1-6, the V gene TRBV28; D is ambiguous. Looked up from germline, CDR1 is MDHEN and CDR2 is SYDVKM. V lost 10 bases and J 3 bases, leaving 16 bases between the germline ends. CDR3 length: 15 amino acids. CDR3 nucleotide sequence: TGTGCCACCCACCGCAGGCAGGACTATAATTCACCCCTCCACTTT. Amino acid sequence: CATHRRQDYNSPLHF.

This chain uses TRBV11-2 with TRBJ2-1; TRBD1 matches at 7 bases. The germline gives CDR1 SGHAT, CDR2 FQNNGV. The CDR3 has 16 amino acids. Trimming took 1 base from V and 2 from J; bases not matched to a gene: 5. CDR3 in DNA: TGTGCCAGCAGCTTAGGGTTTAGGGGGCCCTACAATGAGCAGTTCTTC. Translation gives CASSLGFRGPYNEQFF. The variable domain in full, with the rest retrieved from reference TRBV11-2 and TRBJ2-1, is EAGVAQSPRYKIIEKRQSVAFWCNPISGHATLYWYQQILGQGPKLLIQFQNNGVVDDSQLPKDRFSAERLKGVDSTLKIQPAKLEDSAVYLCASSLGFRGPYNEQFFGPGTRLTVL.

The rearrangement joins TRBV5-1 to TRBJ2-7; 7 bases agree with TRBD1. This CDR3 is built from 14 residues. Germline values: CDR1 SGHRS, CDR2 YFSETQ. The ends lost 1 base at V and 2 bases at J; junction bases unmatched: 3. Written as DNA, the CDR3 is TGCGCCAGCAGCTTGTCACAGGGGCCCTACGAGCAGTACTTC. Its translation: CASSLSQGPYEQYF.

The CDR3 sequence is CAWSVQISGYSGYTF. The CDR3 DNA reads TGTGCCTGGAGTGTACAAATATCGGGGTATTCCGGCTACACCTTC. The rearrangement links TRBV30 to TRBJ1-2, with unresolved D. The CDR3 loop spans 15 amino acids. CDR1 is GTSNPN, CDR2 SVGIG, per germline (reference sequence). Trimming took off 0 bases at V and 8 bases at J, with 19 bases between the two ends.

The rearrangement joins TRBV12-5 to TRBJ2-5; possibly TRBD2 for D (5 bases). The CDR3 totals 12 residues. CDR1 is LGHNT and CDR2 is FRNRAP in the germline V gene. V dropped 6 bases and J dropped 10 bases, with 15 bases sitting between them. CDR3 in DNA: TGTGCTAGTGGGCCCTCGGACTGGAACCAGTACTTC. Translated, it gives CASGPSDWNQYF. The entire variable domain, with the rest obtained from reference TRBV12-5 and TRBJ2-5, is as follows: DARVTQTPRHKVTEMGQEVTMRCQPILGHNTVFWYRQTMMQGLELLAYFRNRAPLDDSGMPKDRFSAEMPDATLATLKIQPSEPRDSAVYFCASGPSDWNQYFGPGTRLLVL.

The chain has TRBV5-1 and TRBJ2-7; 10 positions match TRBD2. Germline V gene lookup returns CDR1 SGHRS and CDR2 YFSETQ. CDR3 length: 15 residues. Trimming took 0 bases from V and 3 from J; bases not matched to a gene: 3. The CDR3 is CASSLAASGGYEQYF. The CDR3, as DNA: TGCGCCAGCAGCTTGGCAGCTAGCGGGGGCTACGAGCAGTACTTC.

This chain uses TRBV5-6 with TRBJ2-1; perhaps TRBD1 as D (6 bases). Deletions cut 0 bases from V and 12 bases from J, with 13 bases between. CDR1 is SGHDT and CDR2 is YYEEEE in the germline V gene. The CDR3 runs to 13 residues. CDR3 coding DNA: TGTGCCAGCAGCTTGGCAGACAGGTCCGGGCAGTTCTTC. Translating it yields CASSLADRSGQFF.

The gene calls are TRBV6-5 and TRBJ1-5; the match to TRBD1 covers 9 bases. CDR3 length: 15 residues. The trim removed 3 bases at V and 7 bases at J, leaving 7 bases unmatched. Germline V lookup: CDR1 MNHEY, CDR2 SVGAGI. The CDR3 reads CASSYSTGGEQPQHF. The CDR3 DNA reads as TGTGCCAGCAGTTATTCAACAGGGGGCGAACAGCCCCAGCATTTT.

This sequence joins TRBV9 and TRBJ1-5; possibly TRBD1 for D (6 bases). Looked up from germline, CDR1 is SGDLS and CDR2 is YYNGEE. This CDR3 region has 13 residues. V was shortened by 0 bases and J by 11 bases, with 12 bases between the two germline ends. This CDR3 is CASSVELGTSQHF. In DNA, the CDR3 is TGTGCCAGCAGCGTAGAGCTCGGGACATCCCAGCATTTT.

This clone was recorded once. For the CDR3, the DNA is TGTGCCAGCATTCGACAGGGGGATGAAGCTTTCTTT. Translating gives CASIRQGDEAFF. V usage is TRBV6-5 and J usage is TRBJ1-1; 9 bases match TRBD1. CDR1 is MNHEY and CDR2 is SVGAGI in the germline V gene. Trimming at V came to 7 bases and at J to 7 bases, leaving 4 bases not matched to a gene. CDR3 size: 12 residues.

Here the CDR3 DNA reads TGCGCCAGCAGCTTGGCTTCCAGGGCAGATACGCAGTATTTT. Translated, it gives CASSLASRADTQYF. This sequence joins TRBV5-1 and TRBJ2-3; D might be TRBD1 (5 bases). This CDR3 has 14 residues. Deletions cut 0 bases from V and 4 bases from J, with 9 bases between. Per the germline V gene, CDR1 is SGHRS and CDR2 is YFSETQ.

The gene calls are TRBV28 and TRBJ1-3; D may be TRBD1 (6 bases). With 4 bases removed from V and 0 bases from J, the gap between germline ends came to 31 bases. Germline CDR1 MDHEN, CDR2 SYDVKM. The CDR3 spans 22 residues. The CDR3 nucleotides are TGTGCCAGCAGTTCCCCCCCGGGGGGCCTAACCCTATACCCTAGCTCTGGAAACACCATATATTTT. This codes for CASSSPPGGLTLYPSSGNTIYF.

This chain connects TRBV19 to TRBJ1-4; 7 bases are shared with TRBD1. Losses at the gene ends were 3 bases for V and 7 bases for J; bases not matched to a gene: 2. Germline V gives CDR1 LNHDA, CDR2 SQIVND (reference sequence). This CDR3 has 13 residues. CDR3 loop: CASSISGGEKLFF. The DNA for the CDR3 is TGTGCCAGTAGTATCTCAGGGGGTGAAAAACTGTTTTTT. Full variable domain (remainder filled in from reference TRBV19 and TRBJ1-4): DGGITQSPKYLFRKEGQNVTLSCEQNLNHDAMYWYRQDPGQGLRLIYYSQIVNDFQKGDIAEGYSVSREKKESFPLTVTSAQKNPTAFYLCASSISGGEKLFFGSGTQLSVL.

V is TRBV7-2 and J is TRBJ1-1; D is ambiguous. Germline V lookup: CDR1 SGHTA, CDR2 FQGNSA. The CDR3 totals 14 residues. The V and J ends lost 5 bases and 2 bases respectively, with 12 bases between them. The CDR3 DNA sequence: TGTGCCAGCAGCCCCGACCGGACTAACACTGAAGCTTTCTTT. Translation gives CASSPDRTNTEAFF.

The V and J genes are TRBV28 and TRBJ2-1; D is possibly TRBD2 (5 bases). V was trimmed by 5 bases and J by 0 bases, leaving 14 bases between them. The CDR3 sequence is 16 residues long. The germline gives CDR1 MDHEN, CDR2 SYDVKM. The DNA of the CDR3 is TGTGCCAGCAGTGGCCGTTTTGCGGGCTCCTACAATGAGCAGTTCTTC. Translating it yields CASSGRFAGSYNEQFF.